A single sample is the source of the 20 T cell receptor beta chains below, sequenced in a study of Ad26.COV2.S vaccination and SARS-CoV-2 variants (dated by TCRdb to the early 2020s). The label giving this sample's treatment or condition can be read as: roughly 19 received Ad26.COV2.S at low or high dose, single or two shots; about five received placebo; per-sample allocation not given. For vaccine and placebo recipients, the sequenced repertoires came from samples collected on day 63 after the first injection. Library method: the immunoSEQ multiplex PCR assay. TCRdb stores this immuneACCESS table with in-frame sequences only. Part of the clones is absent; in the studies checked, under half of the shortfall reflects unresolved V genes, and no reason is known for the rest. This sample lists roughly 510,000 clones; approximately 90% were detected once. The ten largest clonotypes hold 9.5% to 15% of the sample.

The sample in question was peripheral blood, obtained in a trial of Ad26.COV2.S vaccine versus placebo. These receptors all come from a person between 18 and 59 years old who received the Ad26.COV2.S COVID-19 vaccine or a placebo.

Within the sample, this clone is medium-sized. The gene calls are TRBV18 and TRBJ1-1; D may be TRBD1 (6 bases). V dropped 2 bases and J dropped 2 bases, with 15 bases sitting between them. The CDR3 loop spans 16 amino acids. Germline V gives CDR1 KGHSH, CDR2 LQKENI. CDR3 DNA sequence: TGTGCCAGCTCACCATTACCACAGGGTAGTAACACTGAAGCTTTCTTT. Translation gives CASSPLPQGSNTEAFF.

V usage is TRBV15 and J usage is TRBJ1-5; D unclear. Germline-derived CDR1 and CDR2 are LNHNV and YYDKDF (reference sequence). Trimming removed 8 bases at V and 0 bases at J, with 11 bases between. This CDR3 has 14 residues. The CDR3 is CATDPGDSNQPQHF. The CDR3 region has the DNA TGTGCCACCGACCCCGGGGATAGCAATCAGCCCCAGCATTTT.

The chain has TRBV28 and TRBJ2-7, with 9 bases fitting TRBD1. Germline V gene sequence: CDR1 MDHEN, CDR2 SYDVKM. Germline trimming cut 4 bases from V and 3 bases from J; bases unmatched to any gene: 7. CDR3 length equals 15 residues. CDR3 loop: CASSSYRGRIYEQYF. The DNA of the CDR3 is TGTGCCAGCAGTTCTTACAGGGGGCGTATCTACGAGCAGTACTTC.

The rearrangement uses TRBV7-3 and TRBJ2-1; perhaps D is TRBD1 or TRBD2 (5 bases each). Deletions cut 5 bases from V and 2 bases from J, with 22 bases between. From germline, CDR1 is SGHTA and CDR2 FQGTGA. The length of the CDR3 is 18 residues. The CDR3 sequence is CASSPRPGTLGTYNEQFF. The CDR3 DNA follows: TGTGCCAGCAGCCCAAGGCCCGGGACCCTGGGTACCTACAATGAGCAGTTCTTC.

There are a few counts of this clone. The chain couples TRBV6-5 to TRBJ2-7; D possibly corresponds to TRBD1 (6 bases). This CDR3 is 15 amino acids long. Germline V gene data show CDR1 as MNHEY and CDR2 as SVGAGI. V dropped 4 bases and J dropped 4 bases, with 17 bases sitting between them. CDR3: CASSWDRQVTYEQYF. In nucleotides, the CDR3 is TGTGCCAGCAGTTGGGATCGACAGGTGACATACGAGCAGTACTTC.

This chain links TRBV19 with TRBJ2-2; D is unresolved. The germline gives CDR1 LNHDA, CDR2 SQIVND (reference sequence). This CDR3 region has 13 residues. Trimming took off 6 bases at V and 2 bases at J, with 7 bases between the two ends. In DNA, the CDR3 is TGTGCCAGTAGAATTTTAAACACCGGGGAGCTGTTTTTT. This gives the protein CASRILNTGELFF.

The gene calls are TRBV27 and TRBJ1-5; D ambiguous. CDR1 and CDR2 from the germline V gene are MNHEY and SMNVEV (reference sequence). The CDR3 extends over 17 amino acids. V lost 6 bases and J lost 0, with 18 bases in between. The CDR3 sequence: CASSLINPLYSNQPQHF. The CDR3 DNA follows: TGTGCCAGCAGCCTCATCAACCCCCTGTATAGCAATCAGCCCCAGCATTTT.

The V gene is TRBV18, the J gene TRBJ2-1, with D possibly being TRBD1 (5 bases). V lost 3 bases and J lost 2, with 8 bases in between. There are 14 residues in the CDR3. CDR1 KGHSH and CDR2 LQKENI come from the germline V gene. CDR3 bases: TGTGCCAGCTCACCGGGCAGGGCCTACAATGAGCAGTTCTTC. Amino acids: CASSPGRAYNEQFF.

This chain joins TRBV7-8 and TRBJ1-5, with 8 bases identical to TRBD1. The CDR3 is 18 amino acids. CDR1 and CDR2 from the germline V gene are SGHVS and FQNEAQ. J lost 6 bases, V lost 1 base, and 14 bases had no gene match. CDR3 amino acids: CASSLVSGTTGEGQPQHF. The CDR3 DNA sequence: TGTGCCAGCAGCTTAGTATCCGGGACGACAGGGGAGGGTCAGCCCCAGCATTTT.

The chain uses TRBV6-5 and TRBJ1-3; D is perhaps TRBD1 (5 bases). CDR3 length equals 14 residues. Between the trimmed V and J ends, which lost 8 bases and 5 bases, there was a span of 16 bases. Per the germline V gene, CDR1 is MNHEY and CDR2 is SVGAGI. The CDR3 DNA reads TGTGCCAGCTCGACCCCCACGGGGCGAAACACCATATATTTT. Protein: CASSTPTGRNTIYF.

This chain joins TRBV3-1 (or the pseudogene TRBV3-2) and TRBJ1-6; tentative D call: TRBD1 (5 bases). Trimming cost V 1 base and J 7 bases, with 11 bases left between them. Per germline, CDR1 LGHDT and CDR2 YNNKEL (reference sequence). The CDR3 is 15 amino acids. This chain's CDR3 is CASSQGAGRNSPLHF. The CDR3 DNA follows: TGTGCCAGCAGCCAAGGGGCAGGGCGGAATTCACCCCTCCACTTT.

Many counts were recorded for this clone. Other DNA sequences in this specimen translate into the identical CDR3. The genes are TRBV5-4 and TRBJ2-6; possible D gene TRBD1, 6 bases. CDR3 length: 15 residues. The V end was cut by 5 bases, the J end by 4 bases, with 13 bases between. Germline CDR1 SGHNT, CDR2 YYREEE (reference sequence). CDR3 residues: CASSPGGAGANVLTF. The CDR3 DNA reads TGTGCCAGCAGTCCTGGGGGCGCCGGGGCCAACGTCCTGACTTTC.

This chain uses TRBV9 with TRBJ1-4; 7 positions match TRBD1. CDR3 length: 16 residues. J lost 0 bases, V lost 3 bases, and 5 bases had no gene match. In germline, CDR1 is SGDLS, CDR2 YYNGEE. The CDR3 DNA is TGTGCCAGCAGCGCGGGACAGAAGACAACTAATGAAAAACTGTTTTTT. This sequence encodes CASSAGQKTTNEKLFF.

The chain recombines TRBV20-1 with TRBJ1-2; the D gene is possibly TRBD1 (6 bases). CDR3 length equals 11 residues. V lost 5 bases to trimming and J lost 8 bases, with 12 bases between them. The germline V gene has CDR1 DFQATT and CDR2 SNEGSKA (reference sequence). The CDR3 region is CSASRGPGYTF. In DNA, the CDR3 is TGCAGTGCTTCCAGGGGTCCGGGCTACACCTTC.

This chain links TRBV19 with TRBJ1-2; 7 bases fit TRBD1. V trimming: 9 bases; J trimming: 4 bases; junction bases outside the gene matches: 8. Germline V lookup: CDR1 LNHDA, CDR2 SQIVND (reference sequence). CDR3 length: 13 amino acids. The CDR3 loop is CARLGGWGYGYTF. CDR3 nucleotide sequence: TGTGCCAGATTAGGGGGCTGGGGCTATGGCTACACCTTC.

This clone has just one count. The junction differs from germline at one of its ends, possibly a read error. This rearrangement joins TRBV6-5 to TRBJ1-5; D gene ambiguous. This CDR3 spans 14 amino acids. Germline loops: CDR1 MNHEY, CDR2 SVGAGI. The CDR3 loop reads CASSQQRSNQPQHF. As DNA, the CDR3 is TGTGCCAGCAGTCAGCAGCGTAGCAATCAGCCTCAGCATTTT.

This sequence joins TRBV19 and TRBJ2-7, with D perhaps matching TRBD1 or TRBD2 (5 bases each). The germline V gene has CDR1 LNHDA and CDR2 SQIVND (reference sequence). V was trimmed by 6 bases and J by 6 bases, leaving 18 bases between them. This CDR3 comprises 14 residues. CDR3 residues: CASRVLQGVGEQYF. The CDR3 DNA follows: TGTGCCAGTAGGGTTTTGCAGGGAGTAGGCGAGCAGTACTTC.

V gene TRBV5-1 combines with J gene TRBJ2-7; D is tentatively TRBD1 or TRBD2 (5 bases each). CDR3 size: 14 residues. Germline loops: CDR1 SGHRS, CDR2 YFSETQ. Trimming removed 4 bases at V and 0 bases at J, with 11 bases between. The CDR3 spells CASSITGASYEQYF. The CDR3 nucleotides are TGCGCCAGCAGCATAACCGGGGCCTCCTACGAGCAGTACTTC.

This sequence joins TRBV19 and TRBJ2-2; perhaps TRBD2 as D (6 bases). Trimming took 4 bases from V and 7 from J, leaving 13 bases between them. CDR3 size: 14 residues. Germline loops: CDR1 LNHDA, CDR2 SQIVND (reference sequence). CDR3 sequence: CASSRGLPLGELFF. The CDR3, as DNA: TGTGCCAGTAGTAGGGGACTCCCCCTCGGGGAGCTGTTTTTT.

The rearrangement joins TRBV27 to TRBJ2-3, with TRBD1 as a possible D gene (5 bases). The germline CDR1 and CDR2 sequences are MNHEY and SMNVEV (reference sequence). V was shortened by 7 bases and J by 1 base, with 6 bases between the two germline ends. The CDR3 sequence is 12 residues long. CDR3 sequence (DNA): TGTGCCAGCACAGGGCGCACAGATACGCAGTATTTT. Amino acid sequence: CASTGRTDTQYF.